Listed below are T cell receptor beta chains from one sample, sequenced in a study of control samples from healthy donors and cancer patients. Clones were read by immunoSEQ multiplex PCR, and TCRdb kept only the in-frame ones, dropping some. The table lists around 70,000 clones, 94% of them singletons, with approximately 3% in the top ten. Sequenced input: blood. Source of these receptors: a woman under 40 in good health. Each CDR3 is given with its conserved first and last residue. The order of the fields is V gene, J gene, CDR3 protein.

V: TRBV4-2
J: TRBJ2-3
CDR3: CASSDLWGPDTQYF

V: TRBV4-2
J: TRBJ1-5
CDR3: CASSQETGNQPQHF

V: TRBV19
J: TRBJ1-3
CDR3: CASSTYGQGQVGNTIYF

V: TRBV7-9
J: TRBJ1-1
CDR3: CASSWTGFSTEAFF

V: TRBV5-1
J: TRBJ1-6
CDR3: CASSLRTSDRVNSPLHF

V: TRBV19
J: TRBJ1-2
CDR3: CASSMRTDGVVYGYTF

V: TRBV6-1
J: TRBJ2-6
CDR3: CASSGMTVTPSGANVLTF

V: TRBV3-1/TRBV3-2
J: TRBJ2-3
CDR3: CASTSADYTQYF

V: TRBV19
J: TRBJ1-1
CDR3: CASSMDKPGQELSVAFF

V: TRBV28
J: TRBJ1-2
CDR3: CASSLLRTGAIGYTF

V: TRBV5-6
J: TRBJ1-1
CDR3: CASSVQGAPVRNTEAFF

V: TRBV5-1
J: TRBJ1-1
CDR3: CASRDRVETEAFF

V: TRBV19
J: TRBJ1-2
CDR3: CASRSPGQGSSGYTF

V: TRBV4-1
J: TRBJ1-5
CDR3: CASSRNLAGVEQPQHF

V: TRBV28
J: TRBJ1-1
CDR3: CASRYSTGMGEAFF

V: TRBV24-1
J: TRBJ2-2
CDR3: CATSGTNTGELFF

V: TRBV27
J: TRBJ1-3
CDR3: CASSSRTGGNTIYF

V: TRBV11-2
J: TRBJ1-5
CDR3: CASSPSRVNQPQHF

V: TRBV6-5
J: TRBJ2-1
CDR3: CASSSFSSYNEQFF

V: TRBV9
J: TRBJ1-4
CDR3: CASSVGREAIGEKLFF

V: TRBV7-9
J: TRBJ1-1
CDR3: CASSLLEGTGRNTEAFF

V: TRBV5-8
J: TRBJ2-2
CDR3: CASSLYGGINTGELFF

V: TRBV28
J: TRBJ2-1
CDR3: CASSLPPRTSGKNNEQFF

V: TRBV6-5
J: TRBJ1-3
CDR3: CASSLGQFGNTIYF

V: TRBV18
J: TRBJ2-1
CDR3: CASSAGQGLNEQFF

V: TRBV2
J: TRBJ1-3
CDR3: CASSPVGNTIYF

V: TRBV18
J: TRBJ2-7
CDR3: CASSSSRWEQYF

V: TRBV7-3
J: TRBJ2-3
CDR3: CASSLLTSGVDTQYF

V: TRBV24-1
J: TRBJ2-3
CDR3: CATSDMVAGTPDTQYF

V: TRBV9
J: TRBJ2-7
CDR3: CASSVGVSSYEQYF

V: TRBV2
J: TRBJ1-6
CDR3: CASSGGQRSSYNSPLHF

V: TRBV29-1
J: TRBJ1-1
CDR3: CSVVQGVRTEAFF

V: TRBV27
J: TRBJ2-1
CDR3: CASSLGVSGRGASPSYNEQFF

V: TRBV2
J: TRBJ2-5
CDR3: CASSGRQTLQETQYF

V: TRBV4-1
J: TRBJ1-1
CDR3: CASSQGRGRWTEAFF

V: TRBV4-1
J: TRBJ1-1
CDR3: CASSQGTGGSWNTEAFF

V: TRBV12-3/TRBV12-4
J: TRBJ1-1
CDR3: CASNGRRGTEAFF

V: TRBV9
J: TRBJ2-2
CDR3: CASSEANTGELFF

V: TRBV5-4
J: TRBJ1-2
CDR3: CASSFGRRGRNYGYTF

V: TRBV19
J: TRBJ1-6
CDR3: CASRSGQGVRNSPLHF

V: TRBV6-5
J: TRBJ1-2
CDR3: CASSYYRGANYGYTF

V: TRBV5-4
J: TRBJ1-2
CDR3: CASSFSAAANYGYTF

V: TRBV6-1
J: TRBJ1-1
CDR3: CASSSGAGGHTEAFF

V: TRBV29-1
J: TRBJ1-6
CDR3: CSARKEWNSPLHF

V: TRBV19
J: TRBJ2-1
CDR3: CASSDRTYNEQFF

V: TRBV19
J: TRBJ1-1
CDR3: CASRHSGGVRDTEAFF

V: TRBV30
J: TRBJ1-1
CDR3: CAWTRPGGNTEAFF

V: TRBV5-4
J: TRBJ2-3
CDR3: CASSPRTSGTSTDTQYF

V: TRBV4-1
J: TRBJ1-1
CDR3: CASSQVSNTEAFF

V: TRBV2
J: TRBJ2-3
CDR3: CASKRFLAGDFYGADTQYF

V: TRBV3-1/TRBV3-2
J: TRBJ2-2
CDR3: CASNPTSGGPYELFF

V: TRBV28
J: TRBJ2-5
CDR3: CASISGTSGVETQYF

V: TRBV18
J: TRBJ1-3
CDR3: CASSDRNGNTIYF